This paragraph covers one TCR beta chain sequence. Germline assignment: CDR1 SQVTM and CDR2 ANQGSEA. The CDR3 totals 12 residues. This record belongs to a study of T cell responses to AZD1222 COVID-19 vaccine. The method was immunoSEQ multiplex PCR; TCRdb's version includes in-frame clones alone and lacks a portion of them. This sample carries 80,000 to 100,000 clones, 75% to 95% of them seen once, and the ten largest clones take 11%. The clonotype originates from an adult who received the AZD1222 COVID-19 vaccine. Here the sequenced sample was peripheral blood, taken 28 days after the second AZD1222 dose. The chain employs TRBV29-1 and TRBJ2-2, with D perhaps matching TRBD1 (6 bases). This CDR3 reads CSVQGIGRELFF. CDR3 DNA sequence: TGCAGTGTACAGGGAATCGGACGGGAGCTGTTTTTT.